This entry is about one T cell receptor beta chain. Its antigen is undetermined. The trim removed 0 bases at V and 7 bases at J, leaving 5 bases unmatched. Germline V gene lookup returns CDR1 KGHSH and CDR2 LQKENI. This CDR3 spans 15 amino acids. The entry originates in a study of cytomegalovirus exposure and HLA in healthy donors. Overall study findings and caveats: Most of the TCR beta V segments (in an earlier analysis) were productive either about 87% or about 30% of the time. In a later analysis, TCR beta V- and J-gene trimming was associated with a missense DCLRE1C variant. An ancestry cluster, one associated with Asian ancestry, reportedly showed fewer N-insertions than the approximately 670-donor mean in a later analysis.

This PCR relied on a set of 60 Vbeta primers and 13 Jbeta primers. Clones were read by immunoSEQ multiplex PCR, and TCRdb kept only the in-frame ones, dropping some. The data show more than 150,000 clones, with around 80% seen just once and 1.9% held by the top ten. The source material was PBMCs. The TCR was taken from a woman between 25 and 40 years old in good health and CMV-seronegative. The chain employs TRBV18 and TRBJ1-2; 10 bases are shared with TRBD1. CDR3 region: CASSPPDRGPGGYTF. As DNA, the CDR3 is TGTGCCAGCTCACCACCCGACAGGGGGCCTGGTGGCTACACCTTC. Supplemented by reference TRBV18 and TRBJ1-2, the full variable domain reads NAGVMQNPRHLVRRRGQEARLRCSPMKGHSHVYWYRQLPEEGLKFMVYLQKENIIDESGMPKERFSAEFPKEGPSILRIQQVVRGDSAAYFCASSPPDRGPGGYTFGSGTRLTVV.